Each of the 18 T cell receptor beta chains below was sequenced from the same sample in a study of cytomegalovirus exposure and HLA in healthy donors. Both 60 Vbeta primers and 13 Jbeta primers went into the PCR. Data came from immunoSEQ multiplex PCR; TCRdb stores just in-frame clones and leaves some out. The sample carries some 140,000 clones, roughly 70% recorded once. Sequencing used PBMCs. These receptors all stem from a man between 35 and 55 years old in good health and CMV-seronegative.

This clone showed up just a few times. The rearrangement joins TRBV27 to TRBJ2-6, with D unresolved. With 5 bases removed from V and 0 bases from J, the gap between germline ends came to 11 bases. The CDR3 length is 16 residues. Germline lookup yields CDR1 MNHEY and CDR2 SMNVEV (reference sequence). CDR3 loop: CASSHMGRSGANVLTF. In DNA, the CDR3 is TGTGCCAGCAGTCATATGGGCCGCTCTGGGGCCAACGTCCTGACTTTC.

This clone appeared a single time. The rearrangement joins TRBV5-1 to TRBJ2-2; a possible D gene is TRBD1 (6 bases). Trimming cost V 0 bases and J 6 bases, with 15 bases left between them. Germline assignment: CDR1 SGHRS and CDR2 YFSETQ. The CDR3 is made up of 16 amino acids. CDR3 loop: CASSLEGQGMAGELFF. The CDR3, as DNA: TGCGCCAGCAGCTTGGAGGGCCAGGGGATGGCCGGGGAGCTGTTTTTT.

V and J are TRBV5-1 and TRBJ2-7; maybe TRBD1 (6 bases). CDR1 and CDR2 from the germline V gene are SGHRS and YFSETQ. CDR3 length: 15 amino acids. V was cut by 4 bases and J by 0 bases, with 14 bases left in between. Here the CDR3 reads CASSASGTFSYEQYF. In nucleotides, the CDR3 is TGCGCCAGCAGCGCATCCGGGACATTCTCCTACGAGCAGTACTTC.

CDR3: CASSVAVGRDSGNTIYF. The CDR3 DNA follows: TGTGCCAGCAGCGTAGCGGTTGGGCGGGACTCTGGAAACACCATATATTTT. V gene TRBV9 combines with J gene TRBJ1-3; D is unresolved. V was clipped by 0 bases and J by 0 bases, with 13 bases between them. Germline assignment: CDR1 SGDLS and CDR2 YYNGEE. The CDR3 sequence is 17 residues long.

V and J are TRBV30 and TRBJ1-1, with D perhaps TRBD1 (5 bases). The CDR3 totals 15 residues. V shed 2 bases and J shed 6 bases, with 19 bases lying between them. Germline V gene sequence: CDR1 GTSNPN, CDR2 SVGIG (reference sequence). The CDR3 nucleotides read TGTGCCTGGAGTTCGAAACAGGCTCTTGTTGCTGAAGCTTTCTTT. Translated, it gives CAWSSKQALVAEAFF.

V usage is TRBV5-1 and J usage is TRBJ2-7; D ambiguous. Germline assignment: CDR1 SGHRS and CDR2 YFSETQ. CDR3 length equals 15 residues. The germline V and J ends were trimmed by 0 bases and 0 bases, with 10 bases remaining between them. This chain's CDR3 is CASSLDSLDSYEQYF. CDR3 in DNA: TGCGCCAGCAGCTTGGATAGTTTAGACTCCTACGAGCAGTACTTC.

The genes are TRBV5-1 and TRBJ2-7; possible D gene TRBD1, 6 bases. This CDR3 region has 14 residues. V lost 3 bases to trimming and J lost 3 bases, with 13 bases between them. Germline lookup yields CDR1 SGHRS and CDR2 YFSETQ. As DNA, the CDR3 is TGCGCCAGCAGCTCCCGGGACACAATCTACGAGCAGTACTTC. Translation gives CASSSRDTIYEQYF.

The chain is built from TRBV10-3 and TRBJ2-7; the D gene is possibly TRBD1 (6 bases). CDR1 ENHRY and CDR2 SYGVKD come from the germline V gene. V dropped 8 bases and J dropped 5 bases, with 13 bases sitting between them. CDR3 size: 12 residues. CDR3 sequence: CAISGRGDEQYF. CDR3 DNA: TGTGCCATCTCAGGCAGGGGTGACGAGCAGTACTTC.

The genes are TRBV5-8 and TRBJ2-2, with 7 bases that match TRBD1. CDR1 and CDR2 (germline): SGHTS, YDEGEE. With 0 bases clipped from V and 6 bases from J, the junction kept 2 bases outside the gene matches. This CDR3 comprises 14 residues. The CDR3, as DNA: TGTGCCAGCAGCTTGGGCCAGGGGGCCGGGGAGCTGTTTTTT. Translated, it gives CASSLGQGAGELFF.

This chain joins TRBV28 and TRBJ1-2; possibly TRBD1 for D (5 bases). Germline CDR1 reads MDHEN; CDR2 reads SYDVKM. V lost 4 bases and J lost 0, with 15 bases in between. The CDR3 is 16 residues long. The CDR3, as DNA: TGTGCCAGCAGTTATCGGGGGAGGACCTCTAACTATGGCTACACCTTC. Translated: CASSYRGRTSNYGYTF.

The rearrangement joins TRBV4-2 to TRBJ2-7, with D possibly being TRBD2 (6 bases). Germline V gene lookup returns CDR1 LGHNA and CDR2 YNFKEQ. The germline V and J ends were trimmed by 8 bases and 3 bases, with 23 bases remaining between them. The CDR3 has 16 residues. The CDR3 sequence: CASGYSGGQVSYEQYF. CDR3 nucleotide sequence: TGTGCCAGCGGCTACTCAGGAGGGCAAGTCAGCTACGAGCAGTACTTC.

This chain joins TRBV7-6 and TRBJ2-3, with TRBD2 identical over 8 bases. The CDR3 runs to 15 residues. Germline V lookup: CDR1 SGHVS, CDR2 FNYEAQ. The ends lost 4 bases at V and 1 base at J; junction bases unmatched: 4. The CDR3 nucleotides are TGTGCCAGCAGCTATTCTAGCGGGCGCACAGATACGCAGTATTTT. Translation gives CASSYSSGRTDTQYF.

This clone was detected only a few times. The chain links TRBV6-5 to TRBJ1-2; TRBD1 agrees at 8 bases. The germline gives CDR1 MNHEY, CDR2 SVGAGI. The CDR3 spans 16 residues. Trimming cost V 0 bases and J 2 bases; bases outside gene matches: 5. The DNA of the CDR3 is TGTGCCAGCAGTTACTCTAGGACAGGGAAAAACTATGGCTACACCTTC. It translates to CASSYSRTGKNYGYTF.

This clone appeared a few times. The J gene is TRBJ1-5, the V gene TRBV6-1; D gene uncertain. The CDR3 spans 12 residues. Germline-derived CDR1 and CDR2 are MNHNS and SASEGT. Trimming left V 2 bases short and J 5 bases short, with 4 bases between. The CDR3 sequence is CASSEQDQPQHF. CDR3 nucleotides: TGTGCCAGCAGTGAACAGGATCAGCCCCAGCATTTT.

This clone was seen only once. The rearrangement links TRBV29-1 to TRBJ1-1, with D maybe TRBD1 (5 bases). Looked up from germline, CDR1 is SQVTM and CDR2 is ANQGSEA. The germline V and J ends were trimmed by 6 bases and 8 bases, with 13 bases remaining between them. This CDR3 region has 11 residues. The CDR3 DNA follows: TGCAGCGTCAAATCGGGGGTAGAAGCTTTCTTT. Its protein product is CSVKSGVEAFF. The whole variable domain, remainder taken from reference TRBV29-1 and TRBJ1-1, is SAVISQKPSRDICQRGTSLTIQCQVDSQVTMMFWYRQQPGQSLTLIATANQGSEATYESGFVIDKFPISRPNLTFSTLTVSNMSPEDSSIYLCSVKSGVEAFFGQGTRLTVV.

This clone has just a few counts. The chain uses TRBV30 and TRBJ1-4; 9 bases align to TRBD1. CDR3 size: 14 residues. Germline CDR1 reads GTSNPN; CDR2 reads SVGIG (reference sequence). V was clipped by 2 bases and J by 5 bases; unmatched bases: 3. This chain's CDR3 is CAWSRGQGNEKLFF. DNA of the CDR3: TGTGCCTGGAGTAGAGGACAGGGGAATGAAAAACTGTTTTTT.

This clone has just a few counts. The chain couples TRBV7-3 to TRBJ1-1; D unresolved. V was clipped by 6 bases and J by 1 base, with 9 bases between them. Germline CDR1 and CDR2: SGHTA and FQGTGA. This CDR3 contains 13 residues. CDR3 sequence: CASRLASNTEAFF. CDR3 nucleotide sequence: TGTGCCAGCAGGCTAGCCTCGAACACTGAAGCTTTCTTT.

V is TRBV7-8 and J is TRBJ1-2; 7 bases agree with TRBD1. V dropped 0 bases and J dropped 12; count of bases not matched to a gene: 7. The germline V gene has CDR1 SGHVS and CDR2 FQNEAQ. The CDR3 is 13 amino acids. As DNA, the CDR3 is TGTGCCAGCAGCTTAGCGGGGACAGCTGTTCACACCTTC. Encoded protein: CASSLAGTAVHTF. The entire variable domain, with the rest obtained from reference TRBV7-8 and TRBJ1-2, is as follows: GAGVSQSPRYKVAKRGQDVALRCDPISGHVSLFWYQQALGQGPEFLTYFQNEAQLDKSGLPSDRFFAERPEGSVSTLKIQRTQQEDSAVYLCASSLAGTAVHTFGSGTRLTVV.